This TCR beta chain was found in a study of T cell responses to AZD1222 COVID-19 vaccine. Study conclusions and caveats: Vaccine-associated CD4 TCRs ranged over spike, dominating at 160-218 and 743-854. Donors were chiefly white British, with a greater number of females, and clonal diversity was perhaps underestimated. The study reported that nearly half of spike-specific TCRs target unmutated variant regions.

Sequencing was performed with immunoSEQ multiplex PCR; in TCRdb, only in-frame clones are kept and a portion is missing. The table lists approximately 170,000 clones, roughly 94% of them singletons. The CDR3 consists of 17 residues. The V segment lost 5 bases and the J segment 5 bases; nucleotides outside the gene matches: 18. The germline gives CDR1 MDHEN, CDR2 SYDVKM. As for this clone: Its specificity is unknown.

Sequences were derived from peripheral blood, sampled 28 days after the second AZD1222 dose. The sequence derives from an adult who received the AZD1222 COVID-19 vaccine. The V gene is TRBV28, the J gene TRBJ2-7, with 7 positions matching TRBD2. In nucleotides, the CDR3 is TGTGCCAGCAGTCCCCTTGAATCAACGGGAGGCGGGAACGAGCAGTACTTC. Encoded protein: CASSPLESTGGGNEQYF.